The 3 T cell receptor beta chains given below trace back to one sample, sequenced in a study of T cell repertoires in urothelial bladder cancer. This table comes from immunoSEQ multiplex PCR, and its TCRdb copy is limited to in-frame clones, with some not included. Found here are roughly 500 clones, around 66% of them singletons; the top ten hold about 21%. The sample taken for sequencing was tumor-infiltrating cells from bladder cancer. The receptors stem from a human donor with urothelial carcinoma.

This chain connects TRBV19 to TRBJ2-7; TRBD1 is a possible D gene (6 bases). Germline assignment: CDR1 LNHDA and CDR2 SQIVND (reference sequence). Trimming removed 1 base from V and 3 bases from J, with 13 bases in between. The CDR3 has 15 residues. The CDR3 protein is CASSIGGGRGYEQYF. The DNA for the CDR3 is TGTGCCAGTAGTATAGGAGGGGGTAGAGGCTACGAGCAGTACTTC.

This clone occurred a few times. The chain combines TRBV7-8 with TRBJ1-5; D call uncertain. Germline lookup yields CDR1 SGHVS and CDR2 FQNEAQ. V lost 6 bases and J 3 bases, leaving 9 bases between the germline ends. The CDR3 has 13 amino acids. The DNA for the CDR3 is TGTGCCAGCAGTTACACCAACAATCAGCCCCAGCATTTT. Protein product: CASSYTNNQPQHF.

The DNA for the CDR3 is TGTGCCTGGCTTTCGATGGGACAGGGGAGCGGCTACACCTTC. It yields the protein CAWLSMGQGSGYTF. The chain carries TRBV30 and TRBJ1-2; TRBD1 matches at 10 bases. The length of the CDR3 is 14 residues. Losses at the gene ends were 5 bases for V and 8 bases for J; bases not matched to a gene: 11. Germline V gene data show CDR1 as GTSNPN and CDR2 as SVGIG (reference sequence).